This T cell receptor (beta chain) came from a study of blood T cell repertoires in COVID-19. Overall study context: From T cells, B-cell-depleted T cells, or PBMCs came the material, which was cDNA or gDNA.

The CDR3 sequence is 14 residues long. Germline V gene data show CDR1 as SGHRS and CDR2 as YFSETQ. The V gene lost 4 bases and the J gene lost 5 bases, with 13 bases spanning the gap. Here immunoSEQ multiplex PCR was the method, and the copy in TCRdb shows in-frame clones only, minus some. The sample has 110,000 to 150,000 clones; approximately 81% are singletons. The sequencing input was peripheral blood. The sequence came from a human donor in a cohort sampled during active COVID-19. The V call is TRBV5-1, the J call TRBJ1-5; tentative D call: TRBD1 (5 bases). CDR3 bases: TGCGCCAGCAGCCAGGGATCTGGCGATCAGCCCCAGCATTTT. Translation: CASSQGSGDQPQHF.